This passage covers 26 T cell receptor beta chains from one sample sequenced in a study of T-cell reconstitution after alpha-beta-depleted transplantation in children. A library of TCRbeta sequences, prepared with unique molecular identifiers, was generated. TCRdb reanalysed the PCR reads using MiXCR and keeps one entry per CDR3 protein. Here the sample spans about 610,000 distinct CDR3 sequences, 25% to 30% being singletons. The starting material was PBMCs, obtained before TCRalphabeta/CD19-depleted stem cell transplant. The receptors shown here come from a boy in the first two years of life with Wiskott-Aldrich syndrome, due to receive a stem cell transplant.

The V and J genes are TRBV10-3 and TRBJ2-2; 8 nucleotides line up with TRBD2. CDR1 is ENHRY and CDR2 is SYGVKD in the germline V gene. J lost 5 bases, V lost 8 bases, and 10 bases had no gene match. This CDR3 has 15 amino acids. The CDR3 here is CAIPRGAIGTGELFF. Here the CDR3 DNA reads TGTGCCATCCCGCGGGGGGCGATAGGAACCGGGGAGCTGTTTTTT.

This clonotype appeared a few times. V gene TRBV10-3 combines with J gene TRBJ1-1; no firm D call. Looked up from germline, CDR1 is ENHRY and CDR2 is SYGVKD. V was clipped by 4 bases and J by 5 bases, with 11 bases between them. The CDR3 sequence is 13 residues long. Here the CDR3 DNA reads TGTGCCATCAGTGGGGAATTTCATACTGAAGCTTTCTTT. Protein: CAISGEFHTEAFF.

This clonotype was counted only a few times. The CDR3 nucleotides are TGCAGTGCTAGTCTAGCGGGTTCCTACGAGCAGTACTTC. Protein: CSASLAGSYEQYF. V gene TRBV20-1 combines with J gene TRBJ2-7; 8 bases agree with TRBD2. The CDR3 is 13 residues long. V shed 3 bases and J 1 base; nucleotides not matched to a gene: 2. Germline V CDR1 and CDR2: DFQATT, SNEGSKA (reference sequence).

This clonotype was observed a few times. The CDR3 loop reads CASSLAGYRGYTF. In DNA form, the CDR3 reads TGCGCCAGCAGCTTGGCGGGTTACCGGGGCTACACCTTC. This rearrangement joins TRBV5-1 to TRBJ1-2, with D uncertain. In germline, CDR1 is SGHRS, CDR2 YFSETQ. The V end was cut by 0 bases, the J end by 8 bases, with 11 bases between. The CDR3 totals 13 residues.

This clonotype was recorded a few times. The V gene is TRBV29-1, the J gene TRBJ1-1; TRBD1 is a possible D gene (6 bases). Deletions cut 6 bases from V and 3 bases from J, with 17 bases between. There are 14 residues in the CDR3. Germline V gene data show CDR1 as SQVTM and CDR2 as ANQGSEA. The DNA of the CDR3 is TGCAGCGTGGCAACAGGGATGGGATACACTGAAGCTTTCTTT. Protein sequence: CSVATGMGYTEAFF.

This clonotype occurred a few times. The chain uses TRBV20-1 and TRBJ2-3; no reliable D call. The V end lost 3 bases, the J end lost 5 bases, and 6 bases lay between the germline ends. Germline values: CDR1 DFQATT, CDR2 SNEGSKA (reference sequence). This CDR3 region has 11 residues. In nucleotides, the CDR3 is TGCAGTGCTAGGTGGGGAGATACGCAGTATTTT. As protein: CSARWGDTQYF.

This clonotype was seen a few times. One end of the junction varies from germline; a read error may be responsible. The chain joins TRBV28 to TRBJ2-1, with 11 bases that match TRBD2. CDR1 is MDHEN, CDR2 SYDVKM, per germline. The CDR3 sequence is 11 residues long. CDR3 in DNA: TGTGCCTCGACGGGGCTAGCGGGAGGTCTCTTC. Translating it yields CASTGLAGGLF.

The chain uses TRBV11-2 and TRBJ2-3; 8 bases are shared with TRBD2. V gave up 2 bases and J gave up 6 bases; unmatched junction bases: 16. This CDR3 region has 18 residues. The germline gives CDR1 SGHAT, CDR2 FQNNGV. CDR3 nucleotide sequence: TGTGCCAGCAGCTTATGGAGCGGCGGGAGGTCGGAAGGGGATACGCAGTATTTT. Translation gives CASSLWSGGRSEGDTQYF.

The rearrangement joins TRBV11-3 to TRBJ2-4; TRBD2 is a possible D gene (6 bases). With 5 bases removed from V and 8 bases from J, the gap between germline ends came to 10 bases. Germline V gene lookup returns CDR1 SGHNT and CDR2 YENEEA. This CDR3 is 12 amino acids long. The CDR3 bases are TGTGCCAGCAGCCCAACGGGAGACATTCAGTACTTC. Translated: CASSPTGDIQYF.

The V gene is TRBV24-1, the J gene TRBJ2-5; 7 bases line up with TRBD2. Germline lookup yields CDR1 KGHDR and CDR2 SFDVKD. With V trimmed by 3 bases and J by 5 bases, 11 bases remained unmatched. This CDR3 is 16 amino acids long. As DNA, the CDR3 is TGTGCCACCAGTGATACGCTGGGAGGGCGGGGTGAGACCCAGTACTTC. This encodes CATSDTLGGRGETQYF.

This clonotype was observed a few times. The rearrangement joins TRBV20-1 to TRBJ1-1, with 9 nucleotides matching TRBD1. The CDR3 covers 14 residues. Germline V lookup: CDR1 DFQATT, CDR2 SNEGSKA (reference sequence). CDR3 sequence reads: CLRGGQGMNTEAFF. Here the CDR3 DNA reads TGCCTTAGGGGGGGACAGGGCATGAACACTGAAGCTTTCTTT.

The rearrangement links TRBV9 to TRBJ2-7; D is undetermined. Between the trimmed V and J ends, which lost 0 bases and 8 bases, there was a span of 12 bases. CDR1 and CDR2 (germline): SGDLS, YYNGEE. The CDR3 has 13 amino acids. The CDR3 loop reads CASSVGTVGQQYF. CDR3 nucleotide sequence: TGTGCCAGCAGCGTAGGAACAGTTGGGCAGCAGTACTTC.

This clonotype turned up a few times. This rearrangement joins TRBV5-1 to TRBJ2-7; D is undetermined. The CDR3 consists of 16 residues. Deletions cut 4 bases from V and 0 bases from J, with 17 bases between. Germline CDR1 SGHRS, CDR2 YFSETQ. CDR3 sequence (DNA): TGCGCCAGCAGCCTCCCCGGGCCAAACTTCTCCTACGAGCAGTACTTC. Its protein product is CASSLPGPNFSYEQYF.

The chain employs TRBV4-2 and TRBJ2-1, with 8 bases identical to TRBD2. This CDR3 comprises 15 residues. Germline V gene sequence: CDR1 LGHNA, CDR2 YNFKEQ. Losses at the gene ends were 0 bases for V and 5 bases for J; bases not matched to a gene: 3. The CDR3 sequence: CASSQDPLADNEQFF. CDR3 DNA sequence: TGTGCCAGCAGCCAAGATCCACTAGCGGACAATGAGCAGTTCTTC.

The chain links TRBV27 to TRBJ1-4; weak D call: TRBD1 (5 bases). Trimming pared 8 bases from V and 0 bases from J, leaving 10 bases between. The germline V gene has CDR1 MNHEY and CDR2 SMNVEV (reference sequence). The CDR3 runs 14 residues. CDR3 loop: CASAETATNEKLFF. Here the CDR3 DNA reads TGTGCCAGCGCGGAGACAGCAACTAATGAAAAACTGTTTTTT.

The V call is TRBV20-1, the J call TRBJ1-4; D gene unclear. Germline CDR1 reads DFQATT; CDR2 reads SNEGSKA (reference sequence). V shed 5 bases and J shed 8 bases, with 21 bases lying between them. This CDR3 has 15 amino acids. The CDR3 spells CSAGRAEGGSEKLFF. Written as DNA, the CDR3 is TGCAGTGCTGGAAGAGCAGAGGGAGGAAGCGAAAAACTGTTTTTT.

The V gene is TRBV7-9, the J gene TRBJ2-1, with 9 bases matching TRBD2. The CDR3 contains 15 residues. Germline values: CDR1 SEHNR, CDR2 FQNEAQ (reference sequence). Trimming at V came to 5 bases and at J to 4 bases, leaving 6 bases not matched to a gene. CDR3 sequence (DNA): TGTGCCAGCAGCGTGACTAGCGGAGATTACAATGAGCAGTTCTTC. This codes for CASSVTSGDYNEQFF.

This chain joins TRBV6-1 and TRBJ2-4; weak D call: TRBD2 (5 bases). The CDR3 contains 15 residues. With 4 bases removed from V and 0 bases from J, the gap between germline ends came to 10 bases. In germline, CDR1 is MNHNS, CDR2 SASEGT. The CDR3 sequence is CASSVLAGAKNIQYF. CDR3 coding DNA: TGTGCCAGCAGTGTTCTCGCGGGAGCCAAAAACATTCAGTACTTC.

The table lists this clonotype with a few counts. The chain employs TRBV2 and TRBJ1-5, with TRBD1 matching over 7 bases. Germline V gene sequence: CDR1 SNHLY, CDR2 FYNNEI. J lost 6 bases, V lost 4 bases, and 6 bases had no gene match. The CDR3 totals 14 residues. The CDR3 here is CASSAWDRGQPQHF. The CDR3 DNA follows: TGTGCCAGCAGTGCGTGGGACAGAGGTCAGCCCCAGCATTTT.

The chain joins TRBV5-1 to TRBJ2-2, with a tentative D call TRBD1 (5 bases). Trimming took off 5 bases at V and 4 bases at J, with 15 bases between the two ends. Per the germline V gene, CDR1 is SGHRS and CDR2 is YFSETQ. This CDR3 spans 15 amino acids. The CDR3: CASRGAGSITGELFF. CDR3 DNA sequence: TGCGCCAGCAGAGGTGCAGGGTCAATCACCGGGGAGCTGTTTTTT. Full variable domain (outside the CDR3, taken from reference TRBV5-1 and TRBJ2-2): KAGVTQTPRYLIKTRGQQVTLSCSPISGHRSVSWYQQTPGQGLQFLFEYFSETQRNKGNFPGRFSGRQFSNSRSEMNVSTLELGDSALYLCASRGAGSITGELFFGEGSRLTVL.

This clonotype has a handful of counts. This chain joins TRBV14 and TRBJ2-1; tentatively, D is TRBD2 (5 bases). Germline assignment: CDR1 SGHDN and CDR2 FVKESK. The CDR3 totals 15 residues. Trimming removed 3 bases at V and 7 bases at J, with 16 bases between. CDR3 coding DNA: TGTGCCAGCAGCCAGTTGACGGGGTCTTTAAATGAGCAGTTCTTC. Residues: CASSQLTGSLNEQFF. Filled out from reference TRBV14 and TRBJ2-1, the complete variable domain reads EAGVTQFPSHSVIEKGQTVTLRCDPISGHDNLYWYRRVMGKEIKFLLHFVKESKQDESGMPNNRFLAERTGGTYSTLKVQPAELEDSGVYFCASSQLTGSLNEQFFGPGTRLTVL.

The chain couples TRBV28 to TRBJ2-1; the D gene is possibly TRBD2 (6 bases). The V and J ends lost 5 bases and 8 bases respectively, with 19 bases between them. The CDR3 extends over 15 amino acids. CDR1 is MDHEN, CDR2 SYDVKM, per germline. As DNA, the CDR3 is TGTGCCAGCAGTGCTAGACGGAAATCGGGGGATGAGCAGTTCTTC. Translated, it gives CASSARRKSGDEQFF. The whole variable domain, filled in from reference TRBV28 and TRBJ2-1, reads DVKVTQSSRYLVKRTGEKVFLECVQDMDHENMFWYRQDPGLGLRLIYFSYDVKMKEKGDIPEGYSVSREKKERFSLILESASTNQTSMYLCASSARRKSGDEQFFGPGTRLTVL.

This clonotype was observed a handful of times. This chain connects TRBV5-1 to TRBJ2-2; 7 nucleotides align to TRBD1. Germline V lookup: CDR1 SGHRS, CDR2 YFSETQ. This CDR3 has 14 amino acids. The junction had 5 bases not matched to a gene; V was cut back by 2 bases and J by 7 bases. In DNA form, the CDR3 reads TGCGCCAGCAGCTTATGGGACAGCGGCGGGGAGCTGTTTTTT. Encoded protein: CASSLWDSGGELFF.

This clonotype was found a few times. The V gene is TRBV6-1, the J gene TRBJ2-3; D gene uncertain. Germline-derived CDR1 and CDR2 are MNHNS and SASEGT. The length of the CDR3 is 15 residues. V was trimmed by 0 bases and J by 0 bases, leaving 7 bases between them. CDR3 nucleotides: TGTGCCAGCAGTGAAGCTAGTCTTAGCACAGATACGCAGTATTTT. It is translated as CASSEASLSTDTQYF.

The chain recombines TRBV28 with TRBJ2-4, with TRBD2 identical over 7 bases. In germline, CDR1 is MDHEN, CDR2 SYDVKM. There are 14 residues in the CDR3. Losses at the gene ends were 3 bases for V and 7 bases for J; bases not matched to a gene: 6. The CDR3 DNA reads as TGTGCCAGCAGTTTGAGCGGGAAGGGGAACATTCAGTACTTC. This encodes CASSLSGKGNIQYF.

The DNA for the CDR3 is TGTGCCAGCAGCTTCGACCTATTCTCCGGGGAGCTGTTTTTT. Translation: CASSFDLFSGELFF. The chain combines TRBV7-2 with TRBJ2-2, with D uncertain. The CDR3 totals 14 residues. The germline V gene has CDR1 SGHTA and CDR2 FQGNSA. Trimming pared 3 bases from V and 6 bases from J, leaving 11 bases between.